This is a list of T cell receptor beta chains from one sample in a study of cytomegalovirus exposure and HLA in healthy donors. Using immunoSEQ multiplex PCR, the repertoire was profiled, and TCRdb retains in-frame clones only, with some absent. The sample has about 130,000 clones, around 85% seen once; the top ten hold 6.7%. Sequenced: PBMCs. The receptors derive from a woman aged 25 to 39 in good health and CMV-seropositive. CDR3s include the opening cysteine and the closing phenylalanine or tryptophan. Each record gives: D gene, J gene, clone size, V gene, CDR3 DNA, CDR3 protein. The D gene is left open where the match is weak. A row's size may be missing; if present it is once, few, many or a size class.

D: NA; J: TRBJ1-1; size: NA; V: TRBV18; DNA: TGTGCCAGCTCACCGGCAGGGATGACTGAAGCTTTCTTT; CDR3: CASSPAGMTEAFF
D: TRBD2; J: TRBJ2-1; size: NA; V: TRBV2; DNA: TGTGCCAGCCACCTAGCGGGAGGGGGTTACAATGAGCAGTTCTTC; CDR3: CASHLAGGGYNEQFF
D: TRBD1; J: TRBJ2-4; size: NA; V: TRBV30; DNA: TGTGCCTGGAGTGTCGGACAGGGAGTAACGGGCAAAAACATTCAGTACTTC; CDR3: CAWSVGQGVTGKNIQYF
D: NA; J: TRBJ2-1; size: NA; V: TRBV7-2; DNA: TGTGCCAGCAGCTTAAGCGGGCCTCCTGGCAATGAGCAGTTCTTC; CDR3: CASSLSGPPGNEQFF
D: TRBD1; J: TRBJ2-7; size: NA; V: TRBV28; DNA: TGTGCCAGCAGTTTCTCCCTCGGACAGGGGCTACGGCAGTACTTC; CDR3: CASSFSLGQGLRQYF
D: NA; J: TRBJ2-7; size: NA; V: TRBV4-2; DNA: TGTGCCAGCAGCCAAGAAGAGGGTGTGGCCCGCGAGCAGTACTTC; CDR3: CASSQEEGVAREQYF
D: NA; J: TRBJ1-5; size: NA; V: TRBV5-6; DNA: TGTGCCAGCAGCTTCCCCGGTCAGCCCCAGCATTTT; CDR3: CASSFPGQPQHF
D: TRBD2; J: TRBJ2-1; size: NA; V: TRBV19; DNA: TGTGCCAGTAGTACCGGTTTGACTAGCGGGAGGATTTATGAGCAGTTCTTC; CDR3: CASSTGLTSGRIYEQFF
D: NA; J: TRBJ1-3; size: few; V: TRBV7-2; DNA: TGTGCCAGCAGCTCTTCCTTTGGAAACACCATATATTTT; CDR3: CASSSSFGNTIYF
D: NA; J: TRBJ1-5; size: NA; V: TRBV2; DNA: TGTGCCAGCACCGGCCGGACAGTGGATCAGCCCCAGCATTTT; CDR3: CASTGRTVDQPQHF
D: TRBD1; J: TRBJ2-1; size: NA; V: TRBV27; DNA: TGTGCCAGCAGTCTCCTTCGACAGGGTCTGTTCTTC; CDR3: CASSLLRQGLFF
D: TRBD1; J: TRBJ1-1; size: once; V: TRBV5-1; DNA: TGCGCCAGCAGCCTAATGACAGGGGAGAACACTGAAGCTTTCTTT; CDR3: CASSLMTGENTEAFF
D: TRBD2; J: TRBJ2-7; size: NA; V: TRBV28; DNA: TGTGCCAGCAGTCCCCCGGGACTAGCGAACTACGAGCAGTACTTC; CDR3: CASSPPGLANYEQYF
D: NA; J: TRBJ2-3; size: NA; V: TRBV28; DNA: TGTGCCAGCAGTTTATTAGCCCGAAGTAGCACAGATACGCAGTATTTT; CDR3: CASSLLARSSTDTQYF
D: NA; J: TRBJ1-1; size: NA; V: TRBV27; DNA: TGTGCCAGCCTCGGGGGGGGGACAGAAGCTTTCTTT; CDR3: CASLGGGTEAFF
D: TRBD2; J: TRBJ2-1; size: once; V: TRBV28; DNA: TGTGCCACCCTGGGCGCGGGGGCCTACAATGAGCAGTTCTTC; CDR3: CATLGAGAYNEQFF
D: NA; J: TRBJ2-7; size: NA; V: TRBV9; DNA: TGTGCCAGCAGCGTTGGTCCCAGCTCTATCAGCGAGCAGTACTTC; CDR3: CASSVGPSSISEQYF
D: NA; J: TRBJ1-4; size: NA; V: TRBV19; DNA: TGTGCCAGTAGTATACCCGGGACTGGAAGTGAAAAACTGTTTTTT; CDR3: CASSIPGTGSEKLFF
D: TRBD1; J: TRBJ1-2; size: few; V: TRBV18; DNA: TGTGCCAGCTCAGTGACAGGGCAGGACTATGGCTACACCTTC; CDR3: CASSVTGQDYGYTF
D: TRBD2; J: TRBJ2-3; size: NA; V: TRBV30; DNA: TGTGCCTGGGGGACTAGCGGAGGGGGAGATACGCAGTATTTT; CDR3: CAWGTSGGGDTQYF
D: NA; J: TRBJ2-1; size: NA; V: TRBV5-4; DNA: TGTGCCAGCACCCCCGCGGGCGGAGGGGGGGATGAGCAGTTCTTC; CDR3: CASTPAGGGGDEQFF
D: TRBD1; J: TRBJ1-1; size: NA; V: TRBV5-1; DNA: TGCGCCAGCAGCATACGGACAGGTTTTGAAGCTTTCTTT; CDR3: CASSIRTGFEAFF
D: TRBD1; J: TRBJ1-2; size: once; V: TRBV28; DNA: TGTGCCAGCAGTAGTTTTTTTGCTCAGGGGGCGCGTCTTGGCTACACCTTC; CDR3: CASSSFFAQGARLGYTF
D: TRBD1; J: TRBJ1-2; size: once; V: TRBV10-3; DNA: TGTGCCATCAGTGAGGACAGGGTCCTCTCTGGCTACACCTTC; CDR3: CAISEDRVLSGYTF
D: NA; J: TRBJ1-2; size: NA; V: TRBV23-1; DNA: TGCGCCAGCAGTCAATCGGTAGACAGAAACACCTTC; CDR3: CASSQSVDRNTF